This T cell receptor (beta chain) was sequenced for a study of blood T cell repertoires in COVID-19. Across the whole study: The origin of the acute and convalescent COVID-19 samples was the United States, Italy and Spain. Nucleic acid was either cDNA or gDNA, and it came from T cells, B-cell-depleted T cells, or PBMCs.

Source study methods: Estimation of nucleated cell counts was performed using reference gene primer amplification. The data were produced by immunoSEQ multiplex PCR, yet TCRdb's version contains in-frame clones alone and is incomplete. The DNA was the basis for D and trimming; V, J and clone size are from that table. The sample comprises approximately 220,000 clones, roughly 80% of which are singletons, and roughly 7.9% rests with the top ten. Germline V gives CDR1 SGHRS, CDR2 YFSETQ. The trim removed 6 bases at V and 5 bases at J, leaving 4 bases unmatched. The CDR3 covers 14 residues. The sequence was collected from a woman of 80 years or more with acute or convalescent COVID-19. Specimen: peripheral blood. The chain employs TRBV5-1 and TRBJ2-7; TRBD2 aligns across 14 bases. CDR3 amino acids: CASTRLAGGDEQYF. The CDR3 DNA reads TGCGCCAGCACGAGACTAGCGGGGGGGGACGAGCAGTACTTC. Full variable domain (missing parts from reference TRBV5-1 and TRBJ2-7): KAGVTQTPRYLIKTRGQQVTLSCSPISGHRSVSWYQQTPGQGLQFLFEYFSETQRNKGNFPGRFSGRQFSNSRSEMNVSTLELGDSALYLCASTRLAGGDEQYFGPGTRLTVT.